A single TCR beta chain is shown here with its context. From germline, CDR1 is SQVTM and CDR2 ANQGSEA. The CDR3 covers 13 residues. The trim removed 4 bases at V and 7 bases at J, leaving 2 bases unmatched. When sampled, the donors appeared nominally healthy, though they likely had unrecorded immune exposures. These data originate in a study of cytomegalovirus exposure and HLA in healthy donors. This PCR relied on a set of 60 Vbeta primers and 13 Jbeta primers. The table came from immunoSEQ multiplex PCR; TCRdb's copy has only in-frame clones and leaves some out. The sample holds under 250,000 clones, around 80% seen once.

What was sequenced was PBMCs. The TCR was taken from a woman under 40 in good health and CMV-seropositive. The genes are TRBV29-1 and TRBJ2-4, with 12 bases lining up with TRBD1. In DNA form, the CDR3 reads TGCAGCGTTGCCGGGACAGGGGGCAACATTCAGTACTTC. Translation gives CSVAGTGGNIQYF.